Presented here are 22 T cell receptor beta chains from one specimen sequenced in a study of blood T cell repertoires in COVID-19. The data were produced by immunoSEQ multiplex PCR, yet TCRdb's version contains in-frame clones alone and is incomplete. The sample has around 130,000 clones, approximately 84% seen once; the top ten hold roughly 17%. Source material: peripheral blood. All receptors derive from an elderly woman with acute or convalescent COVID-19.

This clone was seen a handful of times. CDR3 in DNA: TGTGCCAGCAGCTTAGAATATGGTAGCGGGAGATACGAGCAGTACTTC. Protein product: CASSLEYGSGRYEQYF. The chain joins TRBV7-7 to TRBJ2-7; 9 bases are shared with TRBD2. Germline-derived CDR1 and CDR2 are SSHAT and FNYEAQ (reference sequence). The CDR3 is made up of 16 amino acids. The V gene end was trimmed by 1 base and the J gene end by 4 bases; junction bases not matched to a gene: 8.

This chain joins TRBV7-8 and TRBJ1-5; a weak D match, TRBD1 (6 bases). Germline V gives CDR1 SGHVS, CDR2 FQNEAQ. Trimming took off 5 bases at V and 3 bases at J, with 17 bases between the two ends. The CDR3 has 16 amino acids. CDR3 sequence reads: CASSAWSGGNNQPQHF. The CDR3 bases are TGTGCCAGCAGCGCGTGGTCGGGGGGCAACAATCAGCCCCAGCATTTT.

CDR3 sequence: CASRALSQGEAQYF. CDR3 nucleotides: TGTGCCAGCAGGGCCCTCTCACAGGGAGAGGCGCAGTATTTT. The chain is built from TRBV9 and TRBJ2-3; D is possibly TRBD1 (6 bases). The germline gives CDR1 SGDLS, CDR2 YYNGEE. The ends were cut back, 5 bases at V and 10 bases at J, with 20 bases in the middle. The CDR3 length is 14 residues.

As DNA, the CDR3 is TGTGCCAGCAGCTTCAGGGCTGGAAACACCATATATTTT. Amino acids: CASSFRAGNTIYF. This chain uses TRBV7-6 with TRBJ1-3; a weak D match, TRBD1 (5 bases). The CDR3 loop spans 13 amino acids. The germline gives CDR1 SGHVS, CDR2 FNYEAQ. The V gene lost 3 bases and the J gene lost 2 bases, with 5 bases spanning the gap. The whole variable domain, remainder taken from reference TRBV7-6 and TRBJ1-3, is GAGVSQSPRYKVTKRGQDVALRCDPISGHVSLYWYRQALGQGPEFLTYFNYEAQQDKSGLPNDRFSAERPEGSISTLTIQRTEQRDSAMYRCASSFRAGNTIYFGEGSWLTVV.

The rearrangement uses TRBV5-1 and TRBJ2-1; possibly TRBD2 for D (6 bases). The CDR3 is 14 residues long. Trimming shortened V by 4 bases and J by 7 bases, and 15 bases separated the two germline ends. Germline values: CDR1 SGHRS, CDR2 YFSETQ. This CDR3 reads CASSAGLDYNEQFF. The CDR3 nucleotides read TGCGCCAGCAGCGCAGGTTTGGACTATAATGAGCAGTTCTTC.

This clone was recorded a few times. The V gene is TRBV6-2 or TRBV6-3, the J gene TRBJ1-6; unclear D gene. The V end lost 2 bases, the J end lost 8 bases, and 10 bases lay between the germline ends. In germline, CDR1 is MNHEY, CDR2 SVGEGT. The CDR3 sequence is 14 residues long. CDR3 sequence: CASSYGQSYSPLHF. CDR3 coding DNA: TGTGCCAGCAGTTACGGGCAGAGTTATTCACCCCTCCACTTT.

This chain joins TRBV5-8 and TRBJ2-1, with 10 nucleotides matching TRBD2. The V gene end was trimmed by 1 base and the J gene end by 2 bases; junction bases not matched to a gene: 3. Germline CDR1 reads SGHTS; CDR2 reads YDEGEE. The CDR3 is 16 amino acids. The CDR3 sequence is CASSLRGTSAYNEQFF. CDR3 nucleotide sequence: TGTGCCAGCAGCTTGCGGGGGACTAGCGCCTACAATGAGCAGTTCTTC.

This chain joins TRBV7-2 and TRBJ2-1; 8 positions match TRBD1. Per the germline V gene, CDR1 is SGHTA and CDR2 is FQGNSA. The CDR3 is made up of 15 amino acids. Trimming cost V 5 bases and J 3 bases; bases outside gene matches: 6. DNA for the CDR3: TGTGCCAGCAGCCTACGGACAGGGTACTACAATGAGCAGTTCTTC. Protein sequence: CASSLRTGYYNEQFF.

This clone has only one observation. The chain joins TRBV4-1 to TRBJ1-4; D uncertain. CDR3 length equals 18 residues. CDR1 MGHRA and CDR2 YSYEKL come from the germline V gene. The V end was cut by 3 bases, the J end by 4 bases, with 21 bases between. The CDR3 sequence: CASSQPVARGRGNEKLFF. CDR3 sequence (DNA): TGCGCCAGCAGCCAGCCAGTGGCCCGAGGGCGGGGTAATGAAAAACTGTTTTTT.

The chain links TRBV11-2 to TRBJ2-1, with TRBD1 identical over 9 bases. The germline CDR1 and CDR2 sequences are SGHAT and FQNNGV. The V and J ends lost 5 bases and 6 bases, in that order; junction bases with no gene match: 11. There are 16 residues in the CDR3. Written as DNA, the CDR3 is TGTGCCAGCAGCCCCCACCGGACAGGGGATCGCAATGAGCAGTTCTTC. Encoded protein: CASSPHRTGDRNEQFF.

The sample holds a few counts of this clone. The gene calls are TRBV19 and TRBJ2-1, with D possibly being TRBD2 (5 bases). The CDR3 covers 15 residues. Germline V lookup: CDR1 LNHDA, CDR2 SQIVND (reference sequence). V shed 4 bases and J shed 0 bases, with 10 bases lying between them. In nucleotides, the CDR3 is TGTGCCAGTAGTACCCCAGGACTCTCCTACAATGAGCAGTTCTTC. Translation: CASSTPGLSYNEQFF.

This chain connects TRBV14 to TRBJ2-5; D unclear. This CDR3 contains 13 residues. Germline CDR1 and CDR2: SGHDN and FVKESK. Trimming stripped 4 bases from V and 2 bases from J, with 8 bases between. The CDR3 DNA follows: TGTGCCAGCAGCCCTCAGCGACAAGAGACCCAGTACTTC. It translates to CASSPQRQETQYF.

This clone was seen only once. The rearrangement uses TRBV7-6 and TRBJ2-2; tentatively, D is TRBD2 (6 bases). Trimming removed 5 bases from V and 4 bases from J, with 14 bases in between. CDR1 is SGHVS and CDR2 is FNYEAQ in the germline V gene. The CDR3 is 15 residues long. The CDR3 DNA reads TGTGCCAGCAGCCCTCGGGAGCGAGGCACCGGGGAGCTGTTTTTT. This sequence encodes CASSPRERGTGELFF.

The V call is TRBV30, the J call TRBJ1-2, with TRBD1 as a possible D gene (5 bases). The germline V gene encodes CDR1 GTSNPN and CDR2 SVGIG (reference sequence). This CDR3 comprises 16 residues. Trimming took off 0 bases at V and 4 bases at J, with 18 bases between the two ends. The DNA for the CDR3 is TGTGCCTGGAGTGTACTCTCGTGGGGCAGGCCCTATGGCTACACCTTC. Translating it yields CAWSVLSWGRPYGYTF.

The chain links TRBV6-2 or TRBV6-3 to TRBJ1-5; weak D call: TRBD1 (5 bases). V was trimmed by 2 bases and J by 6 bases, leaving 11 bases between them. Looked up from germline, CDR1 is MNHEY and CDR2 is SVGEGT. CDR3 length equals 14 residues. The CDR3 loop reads CASSYGGVGQPQHF. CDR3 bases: TGTGCCAGCAGTTACGGAGGGGTGGGTCAGCCCCAGCATTTT.

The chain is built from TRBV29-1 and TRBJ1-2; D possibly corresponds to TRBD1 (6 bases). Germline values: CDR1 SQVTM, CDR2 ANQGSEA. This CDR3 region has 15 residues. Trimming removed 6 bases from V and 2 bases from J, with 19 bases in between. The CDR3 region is CSVLGGPDKNYGYTF. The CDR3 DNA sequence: TGCAGCGTCCTGGGGGGGCCGGACAAAAACTATGGCTACACCTTC.

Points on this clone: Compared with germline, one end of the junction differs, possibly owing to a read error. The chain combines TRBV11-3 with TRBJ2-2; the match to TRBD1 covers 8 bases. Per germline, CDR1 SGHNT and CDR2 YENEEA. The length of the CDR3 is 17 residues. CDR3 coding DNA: TGTGCCAGCAGCTTCCCCCGCCAGGGGGCTAAACACCGGGGAGCTGTTTTT. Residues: CASSFPRQGAKHRGAVF.

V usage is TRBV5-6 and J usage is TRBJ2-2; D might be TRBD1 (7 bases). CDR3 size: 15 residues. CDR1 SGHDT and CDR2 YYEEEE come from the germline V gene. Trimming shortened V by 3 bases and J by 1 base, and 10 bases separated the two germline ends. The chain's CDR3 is CASSWRDRNTGELFF. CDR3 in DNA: TGTGCCAGCAGCTGGCGGGACAGGAACACCGGGGAGCTGTTTTTT.

CDR3 protein: CASTSSGGGRQLFF. In nucleotides, the CDR3 is TGTGCCAGCACAAGCTCCGGGGGCGGGAGACAACTGTTTTTT. The chain employs TRBV6-5 and TRBJ1-4, with a tentative D call TRBD1 (6 bases). Trimming removed 7 bases from V and 12 bases from J, with 21 bases in between. This CDR3 has 14 amino acids. Germline CDR1 and CDR2: MNHEY and SVGAGI.

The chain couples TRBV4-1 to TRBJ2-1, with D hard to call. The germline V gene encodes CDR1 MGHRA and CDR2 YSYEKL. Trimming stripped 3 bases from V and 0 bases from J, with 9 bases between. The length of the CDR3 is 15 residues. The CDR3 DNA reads TGCGCCAGCAGCCACTCCTCGAGCTCCTACAATGAGCAGTTCTTC. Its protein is CASSHSSSSYNEQFF.

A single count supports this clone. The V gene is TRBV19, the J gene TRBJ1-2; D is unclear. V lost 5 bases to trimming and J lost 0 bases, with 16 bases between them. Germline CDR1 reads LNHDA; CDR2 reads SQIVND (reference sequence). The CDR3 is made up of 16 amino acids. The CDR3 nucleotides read TGTGCCAGTAGTCCCTGGTCCCTCAGTTCTAACTATGGCTACACCTTC. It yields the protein CASSPWSLSSNYGYTF.

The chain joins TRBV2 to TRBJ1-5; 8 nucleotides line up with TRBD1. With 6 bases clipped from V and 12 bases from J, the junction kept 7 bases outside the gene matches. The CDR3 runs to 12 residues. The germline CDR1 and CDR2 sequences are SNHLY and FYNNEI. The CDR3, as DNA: TGTGCCAGCAGAGCTACAGGGGGGAGCCAGCATTTT. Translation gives CASRATGGSQHF.